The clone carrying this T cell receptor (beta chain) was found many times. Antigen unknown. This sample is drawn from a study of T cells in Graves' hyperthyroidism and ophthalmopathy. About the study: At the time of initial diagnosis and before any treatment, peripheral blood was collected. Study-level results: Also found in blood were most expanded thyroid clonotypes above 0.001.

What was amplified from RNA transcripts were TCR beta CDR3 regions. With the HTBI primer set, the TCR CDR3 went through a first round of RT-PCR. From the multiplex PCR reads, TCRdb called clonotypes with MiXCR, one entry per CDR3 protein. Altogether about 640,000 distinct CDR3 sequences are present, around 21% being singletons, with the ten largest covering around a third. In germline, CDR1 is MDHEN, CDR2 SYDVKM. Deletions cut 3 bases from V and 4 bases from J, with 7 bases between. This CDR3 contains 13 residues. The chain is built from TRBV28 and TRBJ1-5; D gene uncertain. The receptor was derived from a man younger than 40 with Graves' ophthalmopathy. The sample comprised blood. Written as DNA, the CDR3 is TGTGCCAGCAGTTTGCTGGGAAATCAGCCCCAGCATTTT. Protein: CASSLLGNQPQHF.